This TCR beta chain is drawn from a study of cytomegalovirus exposure and HLA in healthy donors (dated by TCRdb to about 2017). For context, the study as a whole: An earlier analysis of roughly 630 of the donors reported more than 250 Gb of sequence data and 117 million unique TCR beta sequences from some 180 million T cells. Roughly 300 gigabases of sequencing data and roughly 90 million unique TCR sequences were included in an early release covering 550 to 650 HLA-typed donors. Among the roughly 370 genotyped donors, approximately 77% belonged to the genetic ancestry cluster associated with self-reported Caucasian donors. The study aimed to test whether signatures of past pathogen exposure could be identified by cataloging public T cell receptors. The study used immunosequencing to profile the T cell repertoires of 666 subjects and linked those repertoires to cytomegalovirus serostatus. In addition to the first cohort of 500 to 850 subjects, a separate validation cohort of approximately 130 different subjects was used. To predict cytomegalovirus infection status, the study brought together high-throughput TCR immunosequencing, statistical association of individual TCRs with disease status, and machine learning. A later analysis re-analyzed previously published TCR beta repertoires from 600 to 850 donors and added high-resolution HLA genotyping to study TCR occurrence patterns. Rather than using new phenotypic data, the later analysis identified candidate immune exposures from TCR beta sequences and from how often those sequences occurred across donors. An earlier analysis of 587 of the donors used high-throughput TCR beta sequencing to judge whether each TCR beta V gene segment behaved as functional or pseudogenic. Donor age, sex, ethnicity and CMV serostatus were compiled together with the repertoire data. A later genetic analysis took genome-wide SNP genotypes for about three fifths of the 666 donors and used that subset as a discovery cohort. All discovery cohort repertoires had been generated on a single sequencing platform. HLA typing included class I and class II loci at four-digit resolution. The number of donors typed differed by locus, with about 629-640 for A, B, C, DRB1 and DQB1, around 500 for DQA1, over 600 for DPA1, and some 440 for DPB1. Four or five DR-DQ haplotypes were handled as single units for association and clustering because linkage in the cohort was strong. Among about 390 genotyped donors of the cohort, an average of approximately 250,000 unique TCR beta nucleotide sequences were sequenced per donor, roughly a sixth of them non-productive. The research as a whole found: Some IMGT-functional V segments, including TRBV6-2 and TRBV6-3, could not be told apart with the 87-base-pair reads, so those segments were excluded. Presence/absence analyses assumed roughly uniform sequencing depth across donors, an assumption that may not hold. This cohort had only TCR beta chains sequenced, and the lack of alpha or paired-chain data limited which features could be detected. Assigning TCR associations to individual alleles was difficult when HLA alleles, especially DR and DQ, strongly co-occurred. The only immune exposure information available for the cohort was CMV serostatus. In a later analysis, TCR association rates were found to vary across HLA loci, with the most associated TCRs seen for DRB1 alleles and the fewest for HLA-C alleles. A cluster of highly shared sequence variants was judged likely to represent a technical artifact of the sequencing pipeline. In an earlier analysis of 450 to 750 of the donors, most TCR beta V segments appeared in productive rearrangements about 90% or about 30% of the time, broadly matching IMGT annotations. Three of the identified cytomegalovirus-associated TCR beta chains were confirmed in vitro to be specific for cytomegalovirus antigens. The earlier analysis of fewer than 750 of the donors excluded some 16 rarely observed V segments, including chromosome 9 orphons, because counts were too low. According to a later genetic analysis, donors in an Asian-associated ancestry cluster had fewer N-insertions in productive TCRs than the approximately 650-donor mean. Specific HLA alleles were associated with some 15,000 TCR beta sequences at a false discovery rate of 0.05 in a later analysis. Compared with equally common non-associated chains, HLA-associated TCR beta chains in a later analysis were more clonally expanded and had lower generation probabilities. Because some donors lacked HLA typing at each locus, the association tests relied only on the typed subset. According to the authors, the approach could potentially be generalized to other disease states and immunological phenotypes. In a later analysis, several top co-occurrence clusters were reported to appear linked to parvovirus B19, influenza, CMV and Epstein-Barr virus. A further reported finding was that TCR beta sequences accurately predicted the HLA-A and HLA-B alleles for most subjects in the first cohort. In the study, around 150 TCR beta chains were listed as associated with cytomegalovirus. In a later genetic analysis, a missense DCLRE1C variant was associated with V-gene and J-gene trimming of TCR beta chains, and the association was replicated in an independent cohort. Most CMV-associated TCR beta chains appeared to be HLA-restricted in a later analysis, and the HLA associations seemed to be driven largely by CMV exposure. Correlated functional status among segregating V segments might reflect linkage disequilibrium, but an unknown experimental factor could not be ruled out. Most TCR sequences were seen in very few donors, while some public TCRs were found in many individuals. The classifier was reported to diagnose cytomegalovirus status with high specificity and sensitivity in both the original cohort and the validation cohort.

The CDR3 contains 14 residues, cysteine and phenylalanine counted. The only DNA kept is the CDR3, 42 bases in frame from the first base. The CDR1 and CDR2 encoded by the germline V gene are SGDLS and YYNGEE. At the junction V is shortened by 0 bases and J by 7 bases, with 8 bases in between. In total, fewer than 750 healthy bone marrow donors made up the cohort. All cohort members were sampled while nominally healthy, although unrecorded immune exposures were likely present. The donor was CMV seropositive and belonged to the group of 250 to 300 seropositive cohort members. Every donor gave a peripheral blood sample, and the peripheral blood mononuclear cells from that sample were used for TCR beta sequencing. Genomic DNA extraction from the blood cell samples was performed with the Qiagen DNeasy Blood Extraction Kit. Receptors were amplified or captured by the immunoSEQ multiplex PCR assay. For the multiplex PCR, a mixture combining 60 forward primers for TCR Vbeta segments and 13 reverse primers for TCR Jbeta segments was used. The CDR3 region of rearranged TCR beta genes was amplified from genomic DNA by a multiplex PCR assay. Amplified TCR beta libraries were sequenced as 87-base-pair reads on the Illumina HiSeq System. On the authors' methods: A later analysis counted about 80 million unique TCR beta chains across the 550 to 800 repertoires, and 10 million to 11 million of these chains were shared by at least two donors. Raw reads were error-corrected and collapsed into unique sequences by a nearest-neighbor algorithm in which closely related sequences were merged to remove PCR and sequencing errors. CDR3 sequences were aligned to IMGT reference sequences to assign V, D and J gene segments. For a sequence to be retained, at least a six-nucleotide match to both a V gene segment and a J gene segment was required. Rearrangements were called productive when the CDR3 lacked stop codons and stayed in frame with V and J; all others were non-productive. Following IMGT convention, CDR3 was defined as the stretch from the second conserved V-encoded cysteine to the conserved J-encoded phenylalanine. The earlier analysis of about 560 of the donors excluded any sequence lacking an unambiguous match to a single V gene segment. In an earlier analysis of 587 of the donors, V segments were called functional above 56.7% productive rearrangements and were called segregating when the between-donor standard deviation exceeded 5%. A statistical classification framework was built to diagnose cytomegalovirus status from the catalog of TCR beta chain sequences. V and J gene assignment, in a later analysis, came from comparing TCR nucleotide sequences with IMGT/GENE-DB human TR gene sequences. Using the TCRdist pipeline, a later analysis assigned CDR3 sequences along with most-parsimonious VDJ recombination scenarios. In a later analysis, every TCR beta chain was defined by the combination of its CDR3 amino acid sequence and its V-gene family, and reads without a unique V-gene family were dropped. As a way to deal with suspected cross-contamination and a sequencing artifact, a later analysis dropped nearly 600 nucleotide sequences that were highly shared and had low generation probability. In a later analysis, a clonal expansion index was calculated for each public chain from normalized within-repertoire ranks of inferred template counts. A later analysis computed generation probabilities with a VDJ recombination model fitted to out-of-frame rearrangements, and checked the results against IGoR. In a later analysis, TCR-TCR, TCR-HLA and TCR-CMV co-occurrence was scored with hypergeometric tests, and a repertoire-size bias correction was applied to TCR pairs. In a later analysis, false discovery rates were estimated by permuting HLA or CMV assignments 20 times. In a later analysis, co-occurring TCRs were grouped using DBSCAN, and TCRdist sequence similarity was added for clustering within HLA-allele-positive subsets. Co-occurrence clustering excluded repertoires with fewer than 30,000 or more than 120,000 public chains, plus five with anomalous nucleotide sharing. What TCRdb holds here is the immuneACCESS table cut down to in-frame rearrangements. Part of the clones is not present; checked against another copy, under half of the missing clones reflect an unresolved V gene, and the others are unexplained. That table furnishes V, J and clone size, whereas the DNA furnished D and trimming. The sample has some 180,000 clones on record, around 80% of them singletons. The leading ten clones occupy around 2.3% of the sample.

This clone was picked up one time. The target of this receptor is not known. No much larger clone exists at a distance of one base, and base qualities are not known. This clonotype originated in a woman in her 30s in good health and CMV-seropositive. The sequencing sample was made of PBMCs. The V and J genes are TRBV9 and TRBJ1-6, and perhaps TRBD1 as D gene, on 6 matching bases. The bases read TGTGCCAGCAGCGTAGAACAGGGAAATTCACCCCTCCACTTT. This sequence encodes CASSVEQGNSPLHF.